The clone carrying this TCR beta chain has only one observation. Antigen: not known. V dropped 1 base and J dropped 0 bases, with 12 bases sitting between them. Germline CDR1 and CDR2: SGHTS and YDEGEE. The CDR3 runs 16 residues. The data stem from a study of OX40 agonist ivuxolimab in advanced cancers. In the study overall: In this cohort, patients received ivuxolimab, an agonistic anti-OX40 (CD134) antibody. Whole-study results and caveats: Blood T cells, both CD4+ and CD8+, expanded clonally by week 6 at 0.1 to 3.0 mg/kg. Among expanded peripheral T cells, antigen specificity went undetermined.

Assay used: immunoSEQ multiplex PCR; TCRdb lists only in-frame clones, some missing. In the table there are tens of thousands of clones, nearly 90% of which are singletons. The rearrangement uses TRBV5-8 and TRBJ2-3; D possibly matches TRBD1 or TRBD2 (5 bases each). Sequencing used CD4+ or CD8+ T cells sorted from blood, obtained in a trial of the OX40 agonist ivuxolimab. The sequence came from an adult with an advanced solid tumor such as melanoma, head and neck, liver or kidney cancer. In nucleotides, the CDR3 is TGTGCCAGCAGCTTGAAAGGGACGGTTAGCACAGATACGCAGTATTTT. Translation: CASSLKGTVSTDTQYF.